The clone carrying this TCR beta chain was seen a handful of times. Libraries were prepared by immunoSEQ multiplex PCR; TCRdb keeps only in-frame clonotypes and omits some of them. Of 15,000 to 18,000 clones in the sample, 74% are singletons; the top ten hold around 3.5%. The record originates from a study of graft-versus-host responses after intestinal transplantation. To release intraepithelial and lamina propria lymphocytes, the graft tissue was processed. CDR1 is SGHDN, CDR2 FVKESK, per germline. There are 17 residues in the CDR3. The junction had 7 bases not matched to a gene; V was cut back by 0 bases and J by 4 bases.

The specimen was ileum tissue, collected 14 days after transplant. The receptor was isolated from a human patient who received an intestinal transplant, so some T cells may come from the graft donor. The V and J genes are TRBV14 and TRBJ2-1; 9 nucleotides line up with TRBD1. The CDR3 bases are TGTGCCAGCAGCCAAGATACAGGGACAGGGAGTTACAATGAGCAGTTCTTC. It codes for CASSQDTGTGSYNEQFF.